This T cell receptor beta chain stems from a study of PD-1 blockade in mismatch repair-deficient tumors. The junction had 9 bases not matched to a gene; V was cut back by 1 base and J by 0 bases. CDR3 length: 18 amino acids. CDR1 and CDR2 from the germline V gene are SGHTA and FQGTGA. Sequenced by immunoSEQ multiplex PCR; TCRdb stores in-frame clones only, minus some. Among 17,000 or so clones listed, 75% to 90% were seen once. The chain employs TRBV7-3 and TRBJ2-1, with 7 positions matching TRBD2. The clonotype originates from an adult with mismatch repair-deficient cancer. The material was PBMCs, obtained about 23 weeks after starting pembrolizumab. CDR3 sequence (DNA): TGTGCCAGCAGCTTAATTGCGGGGGTGAGCGGCTCCTACAATGAGCAGTTCTTC. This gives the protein CASSLIAGVSGSYNEQFF. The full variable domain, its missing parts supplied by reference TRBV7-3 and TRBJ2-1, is GAGVSQTPSNKVTEKGKYVELRCDPISGHTALYWYRQSLGQGPEFLIYFQGTGAADDSGLPNDRFFAVRPEGSVSTLKIQRTERGDSAVYLCASSLIAGVSGSYNEQFFGPGTRLTVL.